This T cell receptor (beta chain) was profiled in a study of cytomegalovirus exposure and HLA in healthy donors (dated by TCRdb to the late 2010s). For the study in its entirety: According to a later analysis, one platform produced both the 110 or so validation repertoires and the 700 or so repertoires of the first cohort. The study was designed to test whether signatures of past pathogen exposure could be identified by cataloging public T cell receptors. Along with the approximately 700-subject first cohort, a separate validation cohort of over a hundred different subjects was used. The study combined high-throughput TCR immunosequencing, statistical association of individual TCRs with disease status, and machine learning to predict cytomegalovirus infection status.

Receptor amplification or capture employed the immunoSEQ multiplex PCR assay. The published analysis was carried out like this. A statistical classification framework was built to diagnose cytomegalovirus status from the catalog of TCR beta chain sequences. The table comes from immuneACCESS by way of TCRdb, which keeps in-frame sequences with V and J called. Part of the clones is missing from these tables; in studies checked, under half for an unresolved V gene and the rest for unknown reasons. V, J and clone size are taken as reported in that table, and D and trimming were inferred from the DNA itself. Present in this sample are 150,000 to 200,000 clones, roughly 89% of which were seen just once. The top ten clones comprise roughly 1.5% of the sample. A word on this clone: No cognate antigen has been identified for it. Per-nucleotide qualities are absent, and no much larger clonotype sits a single base away.

The germline V gene gives CDR1 as SGDLS and CDR2 as YYNGEE. Trimming removed 3 bases from V and 7 bases from J; the gene matches leave 7 bases unexplained. Spanning cysteine to phenylalanine, the CDR3 consists of 14 amino acids. This entry keeps only the CDR3 DNA: 42 bases, framed from base 1. Donors formed part of the validation cohort, which comprised some 120 subjects and was distinct from the first cohort of fewer than 750 subjects. The paper's findings and limits, for the study overall: Most TCR sequences were observed very rarely across donors, whereas some public TCRs were present in many individuals. In the study, around 150 TCR beta chains were listed as associated with cytomegalovirus. All 130 or so repertoires were used to score co-occurrence in the validation cohort in a later analysis, because that analysis had no HLA typing for the cohort. In a later analysis, TCRs clustered in the first cohort were found to also tend to co-occur in the roughly 130 validation repertoires, with roughly 93% of cluster scores above 0. In vitro tests confirmed that three of the cytomegalovirus-associated TCR beta chains recognize cytomegalovirus antigens. According to the authors, the approach could potentially be generalized to other disease states and immunological phenotypes. In both the original and validation cohorts, the classifier was reported to diagnose cytomegalovirus status with high specificity and sensitivity.

The sequencing input was PBMCs. This chain is built from TRBV9 and TRBJ2-1, and 7 junctional nucleotides match TRBD2. This TCR was sampled from a woman under 40 in good health and CMV-seronegative. The DNA reads TGTGCCAGCAGCGGACGTCCGGGACTAAATGAGCAGTTCTTC. Its protein reads: CASSGRPGLNEQFF.